This paragraph reports one TCR beta chain. This clonotype was recorded many times. Its antigen is still unknown. Base qualities are not at hand, and no much larger clone is one base apart. The sequencing machine was an Illumina HiSeq 1500. Using fastp at Q25 and MiXCR, TCRdb reprocessed the public reads and kept productive beta chains. Rows are unified per CDR3 protein, each entry keeping the most common DNA and genes. This sample gives roughly 250,000 distinct CDR3 sequences in total; roughly 22% of them show up just once. Around a sixth of the sample belongs to the ten largest clones. V and J lose 4 bases and 6 bases, and a span of 13 bases separates them. Counted from cysteine to phenylalanine, this CDR3 has 14 amino acids. Just the 42-base CDR3 DNA is kept, in frame starting at base 1. The CDR1 and CDR2 encoded by the germline V gene (reference sequence) are SEHNR and FQNEAQ. The sample is drawn from a study of T cell repertoires in cytomegalovirus infection (dated 2019 in TCRdb). About the study as a whole: Donor HLA type was relevant to the analysis, because carriage of CMV infection together with the matching HLA type was indicated by public TCR beta signatures.

General findings and caveats noted by the study authors: In the ex vivo response, HLA-C-restricted CMV-specific TCR beta clonotypes were dominant, and in two of eight donors the single most frequent clonotype came from this HLA-C-restricted group. Carriers of CMV infection plus the relevant HLA type were discriminated by the cumulative frequency of public TCR beta family members in the study cohort and in an independent roughly 340-donor cohort.

This chain joins TRBV7-9 to TRBJ1-5, with TRBD1 perhaps the D gene, on 5 matching bases. The origin of this receptor is a human donor in good health (CMV status not recorded). Some clones in this sample may be carry-over from other donors' samples. Sequences were obtained from CD8+ T cells from PBMCs. The nucleotide sequence reads TGTGCCAGCAGCTCGGGGGGGGTTGGTCAGCCCCAGCATTTT. It encodes CASSSGGVGQPQHF. When the CDR3 is completed using the reference TRBV7-9 and TRBJ1-5 genes on either side, the full variable domain is DTGVSQNPRHKITKRGQNVTFRCDPISEHNRLYWYRQTLGQGPEFLTYFQNEAQLEKSRLLSDRFSAERPKGSFSTLEIQRTEQGDSAMYLCASSSGGVGQPQHFGDGTRLSIL.